This T cell receptor beta chain was found in a study of STAT3 mutations in large granular lymphocyte leukemia. Study overall: Over half of T-LGLL patients had one or more immunosuppressive regimens.

V was pared by 0 bases and J by 3 bases, with 9 bases between. This CDR3 is built from 14 residues. CDR1 is MNHNS and CDR2 is SASEGT in the germline V gene. Details on this clone: What it binds is unknown.

Sequencing was performed with immunoSEQ multiplex PCR; in TCRdb, only in-frame clones are kept and a portion is missing. The sample has thousands of clones, 35% to 50% seen once. Study-level results: In some patients, a small highly pathogenic clone possibly went undetected. Every T-LGLL patient had at least one immunodominant TCRbeta clonotype.

The source is a man aged 55-75 years with T-cell large granular lymphocyte leukemia. Some clones in this sample may be carry-over from other donors' samples. The V gene is TRBV6-1, the J gene TRBJ2-7; unclear D gene. Input material: peripheral blood mononuclear cells. CDR3 DNA sequence: TGTGCCAGCAGTGAAGCGCTTCGGAGCTACGAGCAGTACGTC. Translation: CASSEALRSYEQYV.